This is a list of T cell receptor beta chains from one sample in a study of blood T cell repertoires in COVID-19. The assay was immunoSEQ multiplex PCR, and TCRdb's table has in-frame clones only and misses some. The profile shows roughly 130,000 clones, more than 60% of them singletons. Sequencing was done on a sample of peripheral blood. The source is a man older than 75 with acute or convalescent COVID-19. Both conserved end residues are part of each CDR3. D genes are given only for firm matches. Expanded clones are given a class, and other clones once, few, many or no size at all.

>TRBV7-3|NA|TRBD2|TRBJ2-3
TGTGCCAGCAGCTCTAGCGGGGGGGCTTCAGATACGCAGTATTTT
CASSSSGGASDTQYF
>TRBV6-2/TRBV6-3|NA|NA|TRBJ1-1
TGTGCCAGCAGTTACTCGGGACACGGGCCAGGCGCTGAAGCTTTCTTT
CASSYSGHGPGAEAFF
>TRBV7-8|few|NA|TRBJ1-1
TGTGCCAGCAGCTTACTCACCGATACCCGACAAACACAAGCTTTCTTT
CASSLLTDTRQTQAFF
>TRBV10-3|few|NA|TRBJ2-7
TGTGCCATCAGTGAGTCGGTGGGAGCCTACGAGCAGTACTTC
CAISESVGAYEQYF
>TRBV7-2|NA|TRBD1|TRBJ2-7
TGTGCCAGCAGCCGGGACAGGGACAGGTCCTACGAGCAGTACTTC
CASSRDRDRSYEQYF
>TRBV2|NA|NA|TRBJ1-4
TGTGCCAGCAGTGATGGCCAGAATAATGAAAAACTGTTTTTT
CASSDGQNNEKLFF
>TRBV5-6|NA|TRBD1|TRBJ2-2
TGTGCCAGCAGTTCCGGGACAGGGGGCTCCGGGGAGCTGTTTTTT
CASSSGTGGSGELFF
>TRBV11-1|NA|NA|TRBJ2-7
TGTGCCAGCAGCTTCGGGATAGCCGCGTCCTACGAGCAGTACTTC
CASSFGIAASYEQYF
>TRBV5-4|NA|NA|TRBJ2-1
TGTGCCAGCAGCTTCACCGGGGAGCAGTTCTTC
CASSFTGEQFF
>TRBV18|NA|TRBD1|TRBJ1-3
TGTGCCAGCTCACCAAGGGGACAGGGGGCCTGGAACACCATATATTTT
CASSPRGQGAWNTIYF
>TRBV5-4|NA|TRBD2|TRBJ2-1
TGTGCCAGCTTCTCGGCGGGGGGGTACAATGAGCAGTTCTTC
CASFSAGGYNEQFF
>TRBV27|once|NA|TRBJ2-7
TGTGCCAGTTCCGGGACTCCTTCCTACGAGCAGTACTTC
CASSGTPSYEQYF
>TRBV7-9|few|NA|TRBJ2-3
TGTGCCAGCAGCTTCCCCCGGGGAGGCACAGATACGCAGTATTTT
CASSFPRGGTDTQYF
>TRBV9|NA|NA|TRBJ1-1
TGTGCCAGCAGCCGAGGAGGTAAGAACACTGAAGCTTTCTTT
CASSRGGKNTEAFF
>TRBV7-2|few|NA|TRBJ2-7
TGTGCCAGCAGCTCCGACAGGTGGAACTACGAGCAGTACTTC
CASSSDRWNYEQYF